The sample holds one count of the clone carrying this T cell receptor beta chain. This sample was included in a study of blood T cell repertoires in COVID-19. Overall study: COVID-19 samples from acute and convalescent phases originated in the United States, Italy and Spain. PBMCs, B-cell-depleted T cells, or T cells provided the cDNA or gDNA that made up the material.

The CDR3 totals 15 residues. Per the germline V gene, CDR1 is MNHEY and CDR2 is SVGAGI. Trimming removed 10 bases from V and 0 bases from J; junction bases left unmatched: 11. In the source study's methods: How many nucleated cells were present was estimated from reference gene primer amplification. Data came from immunoSEQ multiplex PCR; TCRdb stores just in-frame clones and leaves some out. V and J calls and clone size are given by that table; D and trimming were obtained from the DNA. This sample carries about 330,000 clones, 65% to 90% of them seen once, and the ten largest clones take 7.2%. The source material was peripheral blood. The chain uses TRBV6-5 and TRBJ2-7, with 8 positions matching TRBD1. The receptor was isolated from a human donor in a cohort sampled during active COVID-19. The chain's CDR3 is CATSVSGQASYEQYF. DNA of the CDR3: TGTGCCACGTCAGTTTCGGGACAGGCCTCCTACGAGCAGTACTTC.